These 15 T cell receptor beta chains were all obtained from the same sample, sequenced in a study of blood T cell repertoires in COVID-19. Sequenced by immunoSEQ multiplex PCR; TCRdb stores in-frame clones only, minus some. The sample carries under 65,000 clones, 89% recorded once. Source material: peripheral blood. These receptors were obtained from a human donor in a cohort sampled during active COVID-19.

The chain recombines TRBV28 with TRBJ2-1; 8 bases agree with TRBD2. With 3 bases clipped from V and 7 bases from J, the junction kept 11 bases outside the gene matches. The CDR3 spans 16 residues. Germline V CDR1 and CDR2: MDHEN, SYDVKM. The CDR3 loop reads CASSFGAGEVANEQFF. CDR3 DNA: TGTGCCAGCAGTTTTGGAGCGGGAGAGGTTGCGAATGAGCAGTTCTTC.

As concerns this clone: An end of the junction differs from the germline gene, which may be a read error. The chain links TRBV4-2 to TRBJ2-3; 8 nucleotides line up with TRBD2. CDR3 length equals 14 residues. Per germline, CDR1 LGHNA and CDR2 YNFKEQ. DNA for the CDR3: TGTGCCAGCAGCCAAATAATAGCGGGATCCGCCGCAAATTTT. Its translation: CASSQIIAGSAANF.

The genes are TRBV7-2 and TRBJ2-6; D is possibly TRBD1 (6 bases). The V end lost 1 base, the J end lost 1 base, and 11 bases lay between the germline ends. From germline, CDR1 is SGHTA and CDR2 FQGNSA. The CDR3 runs to 17 residues. CDR3 sequence: CASSLGGTSSGANVLTF. The CDR3 coding sequence is TGTGCCAGCAGCTTAGGTGGGACATCGTCTGGGGCCAACGTCCTGACTTTC.

This clone was recorded only once. The rearrangement uses TRBV9 and TRBJ2-1, with TRBD2 identical over 8 bases. Germline values: CDR1 SGDLS, CDR2 YYNGEE. This CDR3 is 18 amino acids long. V gave up 3 bases and J gave up 7 bases; unmatched junction bases: 18. The CDR3 region is CASSARPPSGPTRNEQFF. In nucleotides, the CDR3 is TGTGCCAGCAGCGCCCGCCCGCCTAGCGGGCCGACTCGAAATGAGCAGTTCTTC.

J is TRBJ1-3 and V is TRBV9, with D uncertain. Trimming shortened V by 0 bases and J by 2 bases, and 9 bases separated the two germline ends. Germline V gene data show CDR1 as SGDLS and CDR2 as YYNGEE. The CDR3 contains 15 residues. CDR3 sequence (DNA): TGTGCCAGCAGCGTAGACATGTCAGCTGGAAACACCATATATTTT. This sequence encodes CASSVDMSAGNTIYF.

The chain joins TRBV6-2 or TRBV6-3 to TRBJ2-6; D is perhaps TRBD2 (7 bases). The CDR3 extends over 15 amino acids. Trimming left V 7 bases short and J 3 bases short, with 13 bases between. CDR1 is MNHEY, CDR2 SVGEGT, per germline. The DNA of the CDR3 is TGTGCCAGCACCCCCGGGGGGCTTGGGGCCAACGTCCTGACTTTC. This sequence encodes CASTPGGLGANVLTF.

CDR3 sequence reads: CASSVGVLATGTDTQYF. The CDR3 coding sequence is TGTGCCAGCAGCGTAGGCGTCTTGGCGACAGGGACAGATACGCAGTATTTT. The V gene is TRBV9, the J gene TRBJ2-3; 7 bases fit TRBD1. V lost 0 bases and J lost 3; bases outside the gene matches: 10. Germline V gives CDR1 SGDLS, CDR2 YYNGEE. This CDR3 comprises 17 residues. The full variable domain, with the rest looked up from reference TRBV9 and TRBJ2-3, is DSGVTQTPKHLITATGQRVTLRCSPRSGDLSVYWYQQSLDQGLQFLIQYYNGEERAKGNILERFSAQQFPDLHSELNLSSLELGDSALYFCASSVGVLATGTDTQYFGPGTRLTVL.

The rearrangement joins TRBV5-5 to TRBJ2-7, with a tentative D call TRBD1 (6 bases). The CDR3 is 18 residues long. V lost 1 base to trimming and J lost 6 bases, with 26 bases between them. Germline assignment: CDR1 SGHKS and CDR2 YYEKEE (reference sequence). The CDR3 nucleotides are TGTGCCAGCAGCTTGAGGATCCAGGGGACACTTAGACTTCCCGAGCAGTACTTC. Translation gives CASSLRIQGTLRLPEQYF.

V usage is TRBV19 and J usage is TRBJ2-3; D call uncertain. The CDR3 is 15 residues long. The V gene's germline CDR1 is LNHDA and CDR2 SQIVND (reference sequence). Trimming took off 3 bases at V and 2 bases at J, with 12 bases between the two ends. In nucleotides, the CDR3 is TGTGCCAGTAGTATCGGTGGTATCTTCACAGATACGCAGTATTTT. Protein: CASSIGGIFTDTQYF.

V usage is TRBV5-6 and J usage is TRBJ2-1, with 7 positions matching TRBD1. CDR1 SGHDT and CDR2 YYEEEE come from the germline V gene. The CDR3 is 14 residues long. V dropped 5 bases and J dropped 6; count of bases not matched to a gene: 8. The DNA for the CDR3 is TGTGCCAGCAGTTCGTCAGGGGGAATCAATGAGCAGTTCTTC. It codes for CASSSSGGINEQFF.

The chain has TRBV6-2 or TRBV6-3 and TRBJ1-1; 7 bases agree with TRBD1. V was pared by 6 bases and J by 0 bases, with 13 bases of the junction left unmatched. The CDR3 covers 17 residues. CDR1 is MNHEY and CDR2 is SVGEGT in the germline V gene. As DNA, the CDR3 is TGTGCCAGCAGCCCGACACCCGGGACAGACATGAACACTGAAGCTTTCTTT. Its protein is CASSPTPGTDMNTEAFF.

The chain carries TRBV25-1 and TRBJ2-1; 8 bases are a match to TRBD1. The V gene end was trimmed by 3 bases and the J gene end by 8 bases; junction bases not matched to a gene: 12. The CDR3 is 16 amino acids. Germline lookup yields CDR1 MGHDK and CDR2 SYGVNS. In nucleotides, the CDR3 is TGTGCCAGCAGTGAGGTAACCGGACAGGGAATTTATGAGCAGTTCTTC. This codes for CASSEVTGQGIYEQFF.

The genes are TRBV10-3 and TRBJ2-4; perhaps TRBD1 as D (5 bases). Germline V lookup: CDR1 ENHRY, CDR2 SYGVKD. Trimming took off 0 bases at V and 6 bases at J, with 6 bases between the two ends. The CDR3 runs to 13 residues. The CDR3 DNA reads as TGTGCCATCAGTGAGTCGACAGCAAACATTCAGTACTTC. It is translated as CAISESTANIQYF.

CDR3 region: CSAFPSGTTDTQYF. The CDR3 DNA reads as TGCAGCGCTTTTCCTAGCGGGACCACAGATACGCAGTATTTT. This sequence joins TRBV29-1 and TRBJ2-3; 9 nucleotides align to TRBD2. Per germline, CDR1 SQVTM and CDR2 ANQGSEA. With V trimmed by 7 bases and J by 2 bases, 7 bases remained unmatched. CDR3 length: 14 residues.

This clone was counted a single time. This chain links TRBV5-4 with TRBJ1-1, with 9 bases matching TRBD1. Germline V gene data show CDR1 as SGHNT and CDR2 as YYREEE (reference sequence). This CDR3 region has 14 residues. V was pared by 4 bases and J by 1 base, with 2 bases of the junction left unmatched. The CDR3 DNA sequence: TGTGCCAGCAGCCCGACAGGGGGGAACACTGAAGCTTTCTTT. This codes for CASSPTGGNTEAFF.